The 13 T cell receptor beta chains below were found in one sample sequenced in a study of T cells in tuberculosis. Data came from immunoSEQ multiplex PCR; TCRdb stores just in-frame clones and leaves some out. Among tens of thousands of clones listed, 97% were seen once. Sequencing was done on a sample of PBMCs. The receptors were gathered from a donor aged 10-29 years with latent tuberculosis or without tuberculosis infection.

CDR3 sequence (DNA): TGTGCCAGCAGTCTTACGACAGGGACAATAGAGACCCAGTACTTC. This codes for CASSLTTGTIETQYF. This chain joins TRBV27 and TRBJ2-5; TRBD1 aligns across 7 bases. J gave up 4 bases and V 5 bases, and 10 bases lay outside the gene matches. Per germline, CDR1 MNHEY and CDR2 SMNVEV (reference sequence). This CDR3 is 15 amino acids long.

The rearrangement joins TRBV4-1 to TRBJ1-1; the D gene is possibly TRBD1 (6 bases). CDR1 and CDR2 from the germline V gene are MGHRA and YSYEKL. The CDR3 loop spans 17 amino acids. Trimming removed 4 bases from V and 1 base from J, with 19 bases in between. The CDR3 coding sequence is TGCGCCAGCAGCCCCATAGAAACGACAGGAGAGAACACTGAAGCTTTCTTT. Translated: CASSPIETTGENTEAFF.

The chain combines TRBV30 with TRBJ1-2, with D possibly TRBD1 on 6 matching bases. The CDR3 sequence is 15 residues long. V lost 3 bases to trimming and J lost 5 bases, with 19 bases between them. Germline V CDR1 and CDR2: GTSNPN, SVGIG (reference sequence). CDR3 sequence reads: CAWSLLDSQPYGYTF. CDR3 DNA sequence: TGTGCCTGGAGCCTACTGGACAGCCAACCTTATGGCTACACCTTC. Filled out from reference TRBV30 and TRBJ1-2, the complete variable domain reads SQTIHQWPATLVQPVGSPLSLECTVEGTSNPNLYWYRQAAGRGLQLLFYSVGIGQISSEVPQNLSASRPQDRQFILSSKKLLLSDSGFYLCAWSLLDSQPYGYTFGSGTRLTVV.

This clone was seen a single time. This sequence joins TRBV27 and TRBJ1-5, with D tentatively TRBD1 (5 bases). The CDR3 is 16 residues long. V was pared by 4 bases and J by 9 bases, with 22 bases between. Germline V lookup: CDR1 MNHEY, CDR2 SMNVEV (reference sequence). This CDR3 is CASSSIGTAGFRPQHF. In nucleotides, the CDR3 is TGTGCCAGCAGTTCAATCGGGACTGCCGGATTTAGGCCCCAGCATTTT.

This clone was seen only a few times. The chain carries TRBV5-1 and TRBJ1-4; TRBD1 might be the D (6 bases). The CDR3 is 15 residues long. With 4 bases removed from V and 6 bases from J, the gap between germline ends came to 16 bases. Germline V gene data show CDR1 as SGHRS and CDR2 as YFSETQ. CDR3 amino acids: CASSVGQGPYEKLFF. The CDR3 DNA sequence: TGCGCCAGCAGCGTCGGGCAGGGGCCCTATGAAAAACTGTTTTTT. Based on the CDR3 plus reference TRBV5-1 and TRBJ1-4, the full variable domain is KAGVTQTPRYLIKTRGQQVTLSCSPISGHRSVSWYQQTPGQGLQFLFEYFSETQRNKGNFPGRFSGRQFSNSRSEMNVSTLELGDSALYLCASSVGQGPYEKLFFGSGTQLSVL.

This clone is a singleton in its sample. This chain connects TRBV6-1 to TRBJ2-3; 8 bases align to TRBD2. Germline CDR1 MNHNS, CDR2 SASEGT. Trimming removed 2 bases from V and 0 bases from J; junction bases left unmatched: 1. CDR3 length equals 15 residues. CDR3 in amino acids: CASSELAGSTDTQYF. CDR3 sequence (DNA): TGTGCCAGCAGTGAACTAGCGGGTAGCACAGATACGCAGTATTTT.

CDR3 loop: CASSQGGSGANVLTF. Written as DNA, the CDR3 is TGTGCCAGCAGCCAGGGGGGATCTGGGGCCAACGTCCTGACTTTC. The J gene is TRBJ2-6, the V gene TRBV2; weak D call: TRBD1 (7 bases). This CDR3 region has 15 residues. Germline V CDR1 and CDR2: SNHLY, FYNNEI. Trimming removed 6 bases at V and 1 base at J, with 10 bases between.

The chain employs TRBV11-2 and TRBJ1-5; maybe TRBD1 (5 bases). CDR1 and CDR2 (germline): SGHAT, FQNNGV. V shed 1 base and J shed 0 bases, with 13 bases lying between them. This CDR3 contains 17 residues. The CDR3 DNA reads TGTGCCAGCAGCTTAGGGACCAGGGTCTATAGCAATCAGCCCCAGCATTTT. Its translation: CASSLGTRVYSNQPQHF. Drawing the rest from reference TRBV11-2 and TRBJ1-5, the complete variable domain is EAGVAQSPRYKIIEKRQSVAFWCNPISGHATLYWYQQILGQGPKLLIQFQNNGVVDDSQLPKDRFSAERLKGVDSTLKIQPAKLEDSAVYLCASSLGTRVYSNQPQHFGDGTRLSIL.

The V call is TRBV5-1, the J call TRBJ1-1, with D hard to call. The CDR3 covers 16 residues. Germline CDR1 is SGHRS and CDR2 is YFSETQ. Trimming cost V 4 bases and J 0 bases, with 16 bases left between them. CDR3 residues: CASSPGGLMMNTEAFF. The CDR3 nucleotides read TGCGCCAGCAGCCCCGGCGGACTGATGATGAACACTGAAGCTTTCTTT.

The rearrangement joins TRBV9 to TRBJ1-5; a weak D match, TRBD1 (6 bases). CDR1 is SGDLS, CDR2 YYNGEE, per germline. The CDR3 contains 13 residues. Trimming took off 3 bases at V and 5 bases at J, with 9 bases between the two ends. CDR3 coding DNA: TGTGCCAGCAGCGGCGAGGGGGATCAGCCCCAGCATTTT. As protein: CASSGEGDQPQHF.

CDR3 bases: TGTGCCAGCAGTGAAGGCCAGGGGGCGTCTTACGGCTACACCTTC. Translating gives CASSEGQGASYGYTF. This chain joins TRBV6-1 and TRBJ1-2, with TRBD1 matching 8 bases. The V segment lost 1 base and the J segment 8 bases; nucleotides outside the gene matches: 9. The CDR3 spans 15 residues. Germline CDR1 MNHNS, CDR2 SASEGT.

V is TRBV4-1 and J is TRBJ1-1; D unresolved. There are 15 residues in the CDR3. Germline CDR1 and CDR2: MGHRA and YSYEKL. The V end was cut by 4 bases, the J end by 7 bases, with 19 bases between. The CDR3 DNA follows: TGCGCCAGCAGCCTACTCGGAGGGTGGCGCGGTGAAGCTTTCTTT. Translated, it gives CASSLLGGWRGEAFF.

This sequence joins TRBV5-1 and TRBJ1-2, with D maybe TRBD1 (6 bases). CDR3 length: 12 amino acids. The germline V gene encodes CDR1 SGHRS and CDR2 YFSETQ. V was clipped by 7 bases and J by 4 bases, with 11 bases between them. For the CDR3, the DNA is TGCGCCAGCTCGACACAGGGCTATGGCTACACCTTC. Protein sequence: CASSTQGYGYTF.